The 8 T cell receptor beta chains below all came from one sample that was sequenced in a study of blood T cell repertoires in COVID-19. Sequencing was performed with immunoSEQ multiplex PCR; in TCRdb, only in-frame clones are kept and a portion is missing. The sample has about 48,000 clones; 65% to 90% are singletons. The sample comprised peripheral blood. The receptor source for this set is an elderly woman with COVID-19, enrolled during active disease.

The J gene is TRBJ1-1, the V gene TRBV29-1; D possibly corresponds to TRBD1 (6 bases). CDR1 and CDR2 (germline): SQVTM, ANQGSEA. V gave up 0 bases and J gave up 10 bases, with 21 bases separating them. The length of the CDR3 is 15 residues. Written as DNA, the CDR3 is TGCAGCGTTGAAGATCAACAGGGAAAAGGGGCTGGAGCTTTCTTT. As protein: CSVEDQQGKGAGAFF.

The chain uses TRBV6-5 and TRBJ2-3, with a possible D match to TRBD2 (6 bases). Germline V gives CDR1 MNHEY, CDR2 SVGAGI. Trimming left V 2 bases short and J 2 bases short, with 8 bases between. This CDR3 is built from 14 residues. As DNA, the CDR3 is TGTGCCAGCAGTTACGGGAGGAACACAGATACGCAGTATTTT. Its protein product is CASSYGRNTDTQYF.

The gene calls are TRBV27 and TRBJ1-1, with D unclear. The V gene's germline CDR1 is MNHEY and CDR2 SMNVEV (reference sequence). V was trimmed by 6 bases and J by 4 bases, leaving 21 bases between them. This CDR3 is built from 16 residues. The CDR3 sequence is CASSPVGRASFTEAFF. The CDR3 DNA sequence: TGTGCCAGCAGCCCCGTTGGGAGGGCATCTTTCACTGAAGCTTTCTTT.

Here the CDR3 DNA reads TGTGCCAGCAGGCAGACAGGGGGGTCTGGGGAGCAGTACTTC. This gives the protein CASRQTGGSGEQYF. The rearrangement uses TRBV28 and TRBJ2-7, with 9 bases lining up with TRBD1. The CDR3 runs 14 residues. V was pared by 6 bases and J by 7 bases, with 10 bases of the junction left unmatched. Per germline, CDR1 MDHEN and CDR2 SYDVKM.

The V gene is TRBV7-2, the J gene TRBJ1-3; D is possibly TRBD1 (6 bases). Per germline, CDR1 SGHTA and CDR2 FQGNSA. The CDR3 spans 18 residues. V lost 1 base and J 0 bases, leaving 16 bases between the germline ends. The CDR3 loop reads CASSLVTARGYSGNTIYF. CDR3 DNA sequence: TGTGCCAGCAGCTTAGTGACAGCCAGGGGTTACTCTGGAAACACCATATATTTT.

The chain couples TRBV24-1 to TRBJ1-5, with D tentatively TRBD1 (6 bases). CDR1 KGHDR and CDR2 SFDVKD come from the germline V gene. CDR3 length: 14 amino acids. Trimming took off 4 bases at V and 6 bases at J, with 12 bases between the two ends. The DNA of the CDR3 is TGTGCCACCAGTGAAAGGGGGGGGACTCAGCCCCAGCATTTT. It is translated as CATSERGGTQPQHF.

The genes are TRBV27 and TRBJ2-7; 11 nucleotides agree with TRBD2. The CDR3 consists of 15 residues. Germline CDR1 MNHEY, CDR2 SMNVEV (reference sequence). J lost 6 bases, V lost 3 bases, and 7 bases had no gene match. In DNA, the CDR3 is TGTGCCAGCAGTTTGTTACCCGGGACTAGCGGCGAGCAGTACTTC. It yields the protein CASSLLPGTSGEQYF.

The chain is built from TRBV5-1 and TRBJ2-7, with D possibly TRBD1 on 5 matching bases. This CDR3 is 14 amino acids long. The germline CDR1 and CDR2 sequences are SGHRS and YFSETQ. V lost 0 bases to trimming and J lost 7 bases, with 14 bases between them. CDR3 loop: CASSLEIRGAEQYF. CDR3 coding DNA: TGCGCCAGCAGCTTGGAAATAAGGGGCGCGGAGCAGTACTTC.